This T cell receptor (beta chain) was sequenced during a study of blood T cell repertoires in COVID-19. Some clones are missing from TCRdb's copy, which holds only in-frame ones; the method was immunoSEQ multiplex PCR. The sample consists of around 30,000 clones, more than 90% of them appearing once. Sequenced material: peripheral blood. The receptor was isolated from a man between 65 and 79 years old with active or convalescent COVID-19.

CDR3 in DNA: TGTGCCAGCAGGGCCGGCGGCTCTACCTACTCTGGAAACACCATATATTTT. Protein sequence: CASRAGGSTYSGNTIYF. This chain joins TRBV25-1 and TRBJ1-3; no clear D. Trimming stripped 6 bases from V and 0 bases from J, with 18 bases between. This CDR3 is 17 amino acids long. Germline CDR1 MGHDK, CDR2 SYGVNS.